This TCR beta chain appears in the sequencing data of a study of T cells in Graves' hyperthyroidism and ophthalmopathy. The source material, RNA transcripts, was used to amplify TCR beta CDR3 regions. Using the HTBI primer set, a first-round RT-PCR was run on the TCR CDR3. In TCRdb, the multiplex PCR reads were re-called with MiXCR into one record per CDR3 protein. The top ten hold about 14% of the sample, which has fewer than 650,000 distinct CDR3 sequences, 14% seen once. There are many counts of this clonotype. Sequencing was carried out using blood. The sequence came from a woman between 35 and 50 years old with Graves' hyperthyroidism.

In nucleotides, the CDR3 is TGTGCCAGCAGTTCATTCATCTACGAGCAGTACTTC. This codes for CASSSFIYEQYF. The chain carries TRBV12-3 or TRBV12-4 and TRBJ2-7; D unresolved. The CDR3 contains 12 residues. V was pared by 4 bases and J by 3 bases, with 7 bases between.